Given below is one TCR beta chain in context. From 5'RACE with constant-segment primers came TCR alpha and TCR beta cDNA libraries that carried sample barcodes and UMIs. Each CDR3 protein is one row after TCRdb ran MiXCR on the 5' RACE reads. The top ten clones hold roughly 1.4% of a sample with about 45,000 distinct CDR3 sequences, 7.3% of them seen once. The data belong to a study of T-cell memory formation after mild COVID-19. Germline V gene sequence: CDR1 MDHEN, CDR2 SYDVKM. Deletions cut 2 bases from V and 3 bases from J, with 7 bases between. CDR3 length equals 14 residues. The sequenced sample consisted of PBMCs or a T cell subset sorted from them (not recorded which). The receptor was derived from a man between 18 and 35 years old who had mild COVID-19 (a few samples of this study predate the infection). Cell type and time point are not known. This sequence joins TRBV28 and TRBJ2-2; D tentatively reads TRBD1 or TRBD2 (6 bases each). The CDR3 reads CASSLRGDTGELFF. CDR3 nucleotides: TGTGCCAGCAGTTTAAGGGGGGACACCGGGGAGCTGTTTTTT.